Listed below are T cell receptor beta chains from one sample, sequenced in a study of blood T cell repertoires in COVID-19. Assay: immunoSEQ multiplex PCR; the TCRdb copy retains only in-frame clones and omits some. The data contain approximately 86,000 clones, 75% to 85% of them singletons. The sequencing input was peripheral blood. These receptors came from a woman in her seventies with acute or convalescent COVID-19. CDR3s include the opening cysteine and the closing phenylalanine or tryptophan. The D gene is left open where the match is weak. Where a row states a size, it is once, few, many or the class of an expanded clone; other rows omit it.

DNA	CDR3	size	J	V	D
TGTGCCAGCAGCTTAGCCCCCCCTACAGGGTACTCTAACTATGGCTACACCTTC	CASSLAPPTGYSNYGYTF	once	TRBJ1-2	TRBV7-2	.
TGTGCCAGCAGTTTAGGGACAGGGATAACAGATACGCAGTATTTT	CASSLGTGITDTQYF	.	TRBJ2-3	TRBV13	TRBD1
TGTGCCAGTAGTCCCCAGGTTCTTGGCACTGAAGCTTTCTTT	CASSPQVLGTEAFF	.	TRBJ1-1	TRBV19	.
TGTGCCAGCAGCCAGGACAGGGGTCGATCCGGGGAGCTGTTTTTT	CASSQDRGRSGELFF	.	TRBJ2-2	TRBV7-2	TRBD1
TGCGCCAGCAGCTTGGGGGGGACAGCCCCTGACCCTATGGGGCTCACCTTC	CASSLGGTAPDPMGLTF	few	TRBJ1-2	TRBV5-1	TRBD1
TGTGCCAGCAGCTCCCAGGGGCAGCCCCCCTACGAGCAGTACTTC	CASSSQGQPPYEQYF	.	TRBJ2-7	TRBV13	.
TGCGCCAGCAGCGCTCCGGGACTAGCCGCAAACAATGAGCAGTTCTTC	CASSAPGLAANNEQFF	.	TRBJ2-1	TRBV5-1	TRBD2
TGTGCCAGCAGTTTAAGGGGAACCGTGGGCTACACCTTC	CASSLRGTVGYTF	.	TRBJ1-2	TRBV12-3/TRBV12-4	.
TGTGCCAGCAGCCAACAGGGCCCCCCTGAAGCTTTCTTT	CASSQQGPPEAFF	.	TRBJ1-1	TRBV2	.
TGTGCCACCAGCAGAGTCGGTGCTCCGGGAACCGGGGAGCTGTTTTTT	CATSRVGAPGTGELFF	few	TRBJ2-2	TRBV15	.
TGTGCCAGCAGCAGGACTAGCGCGGACACCGGGGAGCTGTTTTTT	CASSRTSADTGELFF	.	TRBJ2-2	TRBV7-3	TRBD2
TGTGCCAGCAGTACCTACAGGGGGAACACTGAAGCTTTCTTT	CASSTYRGNTEAFF	.	TRBJ1-1	TRBV28	TRBD1
TGTGCCAGCAGCCAAGGCTCTACGGGAGAGACCCAGTACTTC	CASSQGSTGETQYF	.	TRBJ2-5	TRBV3-1/TRBV3-2	.
TGTGCCAGCAGAAGACTAATGAGGTACGAGCAGTACTTC	CASRRLMRYEQYF	.	TRBJ2-7	TRBV6-5	.
TGTGCCAGCAGTTTAGCAGTAGCGGGAGGCAATGAGCAGTTCTTC	CASSLAVAGGNEQFF	.	TRBJ2-1	TRBV28	TRBD2
TGTGCCTGGAGCCTAGGAGCTGTTGAAGCTTTCTTT	CAWSLGAVEAFF	.	TRBJ1-1	TRBV30	.
TGTGCCAGCAGCTACCGGACTGGATACTCTGGAAACACCATATATTTT	CASSYRTGYSGNTIYF	.	TRBJ1-3	TRBV5-6	.
TGTGCCAGCAGCGTTCCCGGGACAGCTGAAAATTCACCCCTCCACTTT	CASSVPGTAENSPLHF	.	TRBJ1-6	TRBV5-4	TRBD1
TGTGCCAGTAGTACACCCGGCGACAGGGCTAACTATGGCTACACCTTC	CASSTPGDRANYGYTF	once	TRBJ1-2	TRBV19	TRBD1
TGTGCCAGCAGTTTCACACATCAAGGACAGAACTATGGCTACACCTTC	CASSFTHQGQNYGYTF	.	TRBJ1-2	TRBV28	.
TGTGCCAGCAGTGACTCCCCGGCGGATGAGCAGTTCTTC	CASSDSPADEQFF	.	TRBJ2-1	TRBV6-4	.
TGCGCCAGCAGCTCCGGGCAGGGGGCTAGGTACACTGAAGCTTTCTTT	CASSSGQGARYTEAFF	.	TRBJ1-1	TRBV5-1	TRBD1
TGTGCCAGCAGTGCCAACAGGGTCCGCGAGCAGTACTTC	CASSANRVREQYF	.	TRBJ2-7	TRBV28	.
TGCGCCAGCAGCCTCGTCAGAGCGGGAGTATCCTACAATGAGCAGTTCTTC	CASSLVRAGVSYNEQFF	.	TRBJ2-1	TRBV5-1	TRBD2
TGTGCCTGGAGAAAGGACATCCTCAGGGGAAACACCATATATTTT	CAWRKDILRGNTIYF	.	TRBJ1-3	TRBV30	.
TGTGCCAGCAGTTACGGGGGACTAGCTAGGGAGACCCAGTACTTC	CASSYGGLARETQYF	.	TRBJ2-5	TRBV6-5	TRBD2
TGTGCCAGCAGCTTAGGGGACGGCGGGAGGGCTAGGTACGAGCAGTACTTC	CASSLGDGGRARYEQYF	few	TRBJ2-7	TRBV7-9	TRBD2
TGTGCCAGTAGGGACAGGGTTGGGGCCAACGTCCTGACTTTC	CASRDRVGANVLTF	.	TRBJ2-6	TRBV19	TRBD1
TGTGCCAGCCAACAATCGAACACTGAAGCTTTCTTT	CASQQSNTEAFF	.	TRBJ1-1	TRBV6-6	.
TGTGCCAGCAGTAATTCAGGGGGCGGTGAGCAGTTCTTC	CASSNSGGGEQFF	.	TRBJ2-1	TRBV5-6	TRBD1
TGTGCCAGCAGCTTAGCGGGGGGAGGCAGCTATGGCTACACCTTC	CASSLAGGGSYGYTF	.	TRBJ1-2	TRBV7-2	.
TGTGCCAGCAGCCGCCCTACGGGTGCAAATTCACCCCTCCACTTT	CASSRPTGANSPLHF	.	TRBJ1-6	TRBV3-1/TRBV3-2	.